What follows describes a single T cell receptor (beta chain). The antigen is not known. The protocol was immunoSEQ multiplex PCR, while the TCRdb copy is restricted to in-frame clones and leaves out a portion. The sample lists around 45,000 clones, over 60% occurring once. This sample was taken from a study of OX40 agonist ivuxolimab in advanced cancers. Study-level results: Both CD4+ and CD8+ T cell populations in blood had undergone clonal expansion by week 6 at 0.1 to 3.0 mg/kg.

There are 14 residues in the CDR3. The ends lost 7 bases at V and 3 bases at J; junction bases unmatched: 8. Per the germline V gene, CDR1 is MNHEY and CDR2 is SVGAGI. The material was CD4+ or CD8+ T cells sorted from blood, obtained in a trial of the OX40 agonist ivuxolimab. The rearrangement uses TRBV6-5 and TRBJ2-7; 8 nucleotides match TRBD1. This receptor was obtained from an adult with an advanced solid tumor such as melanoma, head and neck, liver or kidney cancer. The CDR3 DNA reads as TGTGCCAGCAATAGAGACAGGGGTCGCTACGAGCAGTACTTC. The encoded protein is CASNRDRGRYEQYF.